This T cell receptor beta chain was captured by sequencing in a study of shared clonotypes between healthy human individuals. Sequencing was performed with immunoSEQ multiplex PCR; in TCRdb, only in-frame clones are kept and a portion is missing. Among around 1,900,000 clones listed, around 93% were seen once. In the naive CD8 group, cells lacked CD45RO and were positively selected for CCR7, so terminally differentiated effector memory CD45RA+ cells were left out. With 7 bases removed from V and 3 bases from J, the gap between germline ends came to 15 bases. Germline-derived CDR1 and CDR2 are LNHDA and SQIVND (reference sequence). The CDR3 consists of 14 residues.

Material for sequencing was naive CD8+ T cells from PBMCs. This chain uses TRBV19 with TRBJ1-1; D call uncertain. This clonotype was sampled from a man between 18 and 35 years old in good health. Some clones in this sample may be carry-over from other donors' samples. The CDR3 reads CASTRWVPDTEAFF. CDR3 DNA: TGTGCCAGTACGCGCTGGGTGCCGGACACTGAAGCTTTCTTT.